This T cell receptor (beta chain) was sequenced for a study of T cells expressing NK-cell markers. Overall study: Underlying the TCR beta repertoires were sorted CD3+CD56+NKG2C+, CD3+CD56+NKG2C- and CD3+CD56-NKG2C+ T cells. There were seven HCMV-seropositive donors and one seronegative donor among the eight sequenced.

Study-wide results and limits: Dominance of the CD3+CD56-NKG2C+ fraction by these clonotypes also held in several donors.

Template switching by 5'RACE with UMIs generated the TCR beta cDNA. No DNA is given; TCRdb re-called the 5' RACE reads and lists each CDR3 protein once. Across about 460,000 distinct CDR3 sequences, the top ten clones capture 1.4% of the sample. Germline V gene lookup returns CDR1 DFQATT and CDR2 SNEGSKA (reference sequence). The CDR3 spans 12 residues. For this clonotype: Its antigen is as yet unknown.

Sample: blood T cells: a sorted CD56 or NKG2C T cell subset, CD4+ or CD8+ T cells, or bulk PBMC T cells (not recorded which). V gene TRBV20-1 combines with J gene TRBJ2-3. The clonotype originates from a woman aged 50 to 60 in good health. CDR3 protein: CSARGVWDTQYF.